This T cell receptor beta chain was sequenced for a study of OX40 agonist ivuxolimab in advanced cancers. About the study: Patients with hepatocellular carcinoma, melanoma, renal cell or head and neck cancer made up the dose-escalation patients. Partial responses were recorded for three patients, including one with hepatocellular carcinoma and two with cutaneous melanoma. Regarding the study as a whole: CD4+ and CD8+ T cells in blood underwent clonal expansion by week 6 at 0.1 to 3.0 mg/kg. There were, on average, more expanded clones in CD8+ T cells than in CD4+.

V lost 0 bases and J 0 bases, leaving 10 bases between the germline ends. The CDR3 has 16 residues. From germline, CDR1 is SGHRS and CDR2 YFSETQ. Concerning this clone: Its antigen is as yet unknown.

Generated by immunoSEQ multiplex PCR, the TCRdb table keeps only in-frame clones and is missing some. The profile covers around 95,000 clones, with approximately 91% appearing a single time and around 0.71% taken by the ten largest. The source is an adult with an advanced solid tumor such as melanoma, head and neck, liver or kidney cancer. The rearrangement links TRBV5-1 to TRBJ2-4; D not certain. The starting material was CD4+ or CD8+ T cells sorted from blood, obtained in a trial of the OX40 agonist ivuxolimab. The CDR3 sequence: CASSLAADLAKNIQYF. Here the CDR3 DNA reads TGCGCCAGCAGCTTGGCCGCAGACCTAGCCAAAAACATTCAGTACTTC.